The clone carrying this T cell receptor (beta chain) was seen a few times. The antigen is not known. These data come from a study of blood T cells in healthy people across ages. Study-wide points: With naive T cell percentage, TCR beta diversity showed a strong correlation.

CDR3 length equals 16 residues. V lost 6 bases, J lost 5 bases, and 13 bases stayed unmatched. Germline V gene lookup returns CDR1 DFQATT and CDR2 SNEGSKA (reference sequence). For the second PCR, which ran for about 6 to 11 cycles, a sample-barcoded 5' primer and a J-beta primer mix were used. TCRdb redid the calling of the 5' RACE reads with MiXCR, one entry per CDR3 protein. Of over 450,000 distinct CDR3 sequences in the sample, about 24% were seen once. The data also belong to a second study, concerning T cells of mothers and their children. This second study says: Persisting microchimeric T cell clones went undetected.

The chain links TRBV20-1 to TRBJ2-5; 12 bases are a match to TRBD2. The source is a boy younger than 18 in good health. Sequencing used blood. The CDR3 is CSAILAGGRLGETQYF. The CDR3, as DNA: TGCAGTGCGATTCTAGCGGGGGGGCGGTTAGGGGAGACCCAGTACTTC.